This is a list of T cell receptor beta chains from one sample in a study of blood T cell repertoires in COVID-19. Produced via immunoSEQ multiplex PCR; TCRdb's table is partial and in-frame only. This table has 150,000 to 200,000 clones, 70% to 80% appearing once. Sequencing was performed on peripheral blood. All receptors derive from a man between 45 and 60 years old who had recovered from COVID-19. Each CDR3 is given with its conserved first and last residue. D genes are given only for firm matches.

D gene: NA; V gene: TRBV7-2; J gene: TRBJ1-3; CDR3 DNA: TGTGCCAGCAGCCTTTTGACAGGCTACAGCTCTGGAAACACCATATATTTT; CDR3 protein: CASSLLTGYSSGNTIYF
D gene: NA; V gene: TRBV18; J gene: TRBJ2-5; CDR3 DNA: TGTGCCAGCTCACCCCTGGAGAGGGAGACCCAGTACTTC; CDR3 protein: CASSPLERETQYF
D gene: TRBD2; V gene: TRBV6-1; J gene: TRBJ2-5; CDR3 DNA: TGTGCCAGCAGTGACACGGGACTAGCGTTGTGGGAGACCCAGTACTTC; CDR3 protein: CASSDTGLALWETQYF
D gene: TRBD2; V gene: TRBV18; J gene: TRBJ2-3; CDR3 DNA: TGTGCCAGCTCACTTACCGGACTAGGGTTTACAGATACGCAGTATTTT; CDR3 protein: CASSLTGLGFTDTQYF
D gene: TRBD1; V gene: TRBV23-1; J gene: TRBJ2-7; CDR3 DNA: TGCGCCAGCAGTCATGGGACAGGGATTTTTTTTGTCGTAGTTTACGAGCAGTACTTC; CDR3 protein: CASSHGTGIFFVVVYEQYF
D gene: NA; V gene: TRBV12-5; J gene: TRBJ2-1; CDR3 DNA: TGTGCTAGTGGTTTGGGAACAGGGTGGGATGAGCAGTTCTTC; CDR3 protein: CASGLGTGWDEQFF
D gene: NA; V gene: TRBV7-3; J gene: TRBJ2-2; CDR3 DNA: TGTGCCAGCAGCCCCAATTCAGGGGCCTTGAACACCGGGGAGCTGTTTTTT; CDR3 protein: CASSPNSGALNTGELFF
D gene: TRBD2; V gene: TRBV5-4; J gene: TRBJ2-1; CDR3 DNA: TGTGCCAGTGAACGGACGGGAGGGTACAATGAGCAGTTCTTC; CDR3 protein: CASERTGGYNEQFF
D gene: NA; V gene: TRBV6-2/TRBV6-3; J gene: TRBJ2-4; CDR3 DNA: TGTGCCAGCAGTCCCCTAGCGATTCTGGCCAAAAACATTCAGTACTTC; CDR3 protein: CASSPLAILAKNIQYF
D gene: NA; V gene: TRBV19; J gene: TRBJ1-2; CDR3 DNA: TGTGCCAGTAGTATTCCTGACACCGTCTATGGCTACACCTTC; CDR3 protein: CASSIPDTVYGYTF